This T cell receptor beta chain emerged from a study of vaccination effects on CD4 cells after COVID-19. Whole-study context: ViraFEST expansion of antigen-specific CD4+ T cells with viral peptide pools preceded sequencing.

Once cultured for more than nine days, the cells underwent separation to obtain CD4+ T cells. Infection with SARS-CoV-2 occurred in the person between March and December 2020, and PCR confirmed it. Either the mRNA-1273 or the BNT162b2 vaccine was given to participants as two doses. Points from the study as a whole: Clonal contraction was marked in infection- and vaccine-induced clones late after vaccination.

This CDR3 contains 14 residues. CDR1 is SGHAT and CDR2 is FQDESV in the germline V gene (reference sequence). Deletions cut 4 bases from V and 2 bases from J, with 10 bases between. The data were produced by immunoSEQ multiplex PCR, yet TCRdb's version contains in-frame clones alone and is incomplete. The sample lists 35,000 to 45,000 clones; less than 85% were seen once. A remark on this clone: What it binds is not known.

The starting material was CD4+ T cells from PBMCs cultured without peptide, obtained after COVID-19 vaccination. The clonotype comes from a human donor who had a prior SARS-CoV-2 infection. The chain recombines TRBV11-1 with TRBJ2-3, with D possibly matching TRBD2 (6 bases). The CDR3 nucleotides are TGTGCCAGCAGCTCGGAGCGGGTCACAGATACGCAGTATTTT. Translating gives CASSSERVTDTQYF.